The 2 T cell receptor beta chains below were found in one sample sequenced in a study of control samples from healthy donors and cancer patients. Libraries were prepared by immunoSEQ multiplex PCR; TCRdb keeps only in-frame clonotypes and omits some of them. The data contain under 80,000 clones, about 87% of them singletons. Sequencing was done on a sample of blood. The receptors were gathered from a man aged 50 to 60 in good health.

In DNA form, the CDR3 reads TGTGCCAGTAGTTTACTAGACAACACCGGGGAGCTGTTTTTT. This gives the protein CASSLLDNTGELFF. V gene TRBV19 combines with J gene TRBJ2-2, with D possibly being TRBD2 (5 bases). Looked up from germline, CDR1 is LNHDA and CDR2 is SQIVND (reference sequence). The length of the CDR3 is 14 residues. V lost 5 bases and J 2 bases, leaving 9 bases between the germline ends.

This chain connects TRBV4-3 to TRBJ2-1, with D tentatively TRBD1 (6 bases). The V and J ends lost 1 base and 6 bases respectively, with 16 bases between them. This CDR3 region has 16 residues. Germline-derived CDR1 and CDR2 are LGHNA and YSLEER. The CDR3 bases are TGCGCCAGCAGCCAAGTCGTCGAGATAGGGGGCAATGAGCAGTTCTTC. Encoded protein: CASSQVVEIGGNEQFF.